Listed below are T cell receptor beta chains from one sample, sequenced in a study of cytomegalovirus exposure and HLA in healthy donors. Clones were sequenced by immunoSEQ multiplex PCR, and TCRdb holds only the in-frame ones, with some missing. This table has more than 80,000 clones, 55% to 70% appearing once. The sample was PBMCs. These receptor sequences come from a woman in her thirties or forties in good health and CMV-seropositive. Both conserved end residues are part of each CDR3. A D gene is named only where the DNA matches it firmly. Clone size, where shown, is once, few, many, or a class for clones that have expanded.

TRBJ2-3,TRBV19,.,.,TGTGCCAGTAGTCCCCGGGGAAGAGATACGCAGTATTTT,CASSPRGRDTQYF
TRBJ1-2,TRBV5-6,.,.,TGTGCCAGCAGCTTGGCGCAGGGTGGGGGCTACACCTTC,CASSLAQGGGYTF
TRBJ2-5,TRBV10-1,.,TRBD2,TGCGCCAGTTCGAGCGGGAGTTCTCAAGAGACCCAGTACTTC,CASSSGSSQETQYF
TRBJ2-7,TRBV6-9,.,TRBD1,TGTGCCCTATTTGAGGGGACAGGGACCTACGAGCAGTACTTC,CALFEGTGTYEQYF
TRBJ1-2,TRBV2,.,.,TGTGCCAGCAGTGTGTCGGTCGACTATGGCTACACCTTC,CASSVSVDYGYTF
TRBJ2-5,TRBV7-8,few,TRBD2,TGTGCCAGCAGCTTAGGGGCGGGAGAGATAGAGACCCAGTACTTC,CASSLGAGEIETQYF
TRBJ2-1,TRBV7-2,.,TRBD2,TGTGCCAGCAGACAAGATATAGCGGGAGACGTGCAGTTCTTC,CASRQDIAGDVQFF
TRBJ1-3,TRBV2,.,.,TGTGCCAGCAGTGAGTCGCGCTCGGGGGGAAACACCATATATTTT,CASSESRSGGNTIYF
TRBJ1-3,TRBV5-5,.,TRBD1,TGTGCCAGCAGCCGGACGACAGGGTTCGGTGGAAACACCATATATTTT,CASSRTTGFGGNTIYF
TRBJ1-1,TRBV27,.,TRBD1,TGTGCCAGCAACTTACAGGGGGCGAAAACTGAAGCTTTCTTT,CASNLQGAKTEAFF
TRBJ1-1,TRBV25-1,.,.,TGTGCCAGCAGTCCCCAGGGGTACACTGAAGCTTTCTTT,CASSPQGYTEAFF
TRBJ1-2,TRBV5-1,.,.,TGCGCCAGCAGCTTGGCCGGCTATGGCTACACCTTC,CASSLAGYGYTF
TRBJ1-4,TRBV19,few,.,TGTGCCAGTAGGCCGGGGGGGCGTGAAAAACTGTTTTTT,CASRPGGREKLFF
TRBJ2-1,TRBV19,.,TRBD2,TGTGCCAGTAGTATAGATGGGGGGCTAGCGGGATCAAGTGAGCAGTTCTTC,CASSIDGGLAGSSEQFF
TRBJ2-7,TRBV9,.,TRBD2,TGTGCCAGCAGCGTCGGGACTAGCGAGTCCTACGAGCAGTACTTC,CASSVGTSESYEQYF
TRBJ1-1,TRBV7-2,.,TRBD1,TGTGCCAGCAGCCGGGACAGGTATGAAGCTTTCTTT,CASSRDRYEAFF
TRBJ2-7,TRBV5-6,.,.,TGTGCCAGCAGTATTGCCCCGAGCTTTAGAGAGCAGTACTTC,CASSIAPSFREQYF
TRBJ2-3,TRBV2,.,.,TGTGCCAGCAGTGAAGTTAGGGGCTCCGTGCCAGATACGCAGTATTTT,CASSEVRGSVPDTQYF
TRBJ2-1,TRBV9,.,TRBD2,TGTGCCAGCAGCGTAGAGCCTAGCGGGAGAGGTAGAGAATACAATGAGCAGTTCTTC,CASSVEPSGRGREYNEQFF
TRBJ1-2,TRBV18,once,.,TGTGCCAGCTCACCATCCGGGAATGGCTACACCTTC,CASSPSGNGYTF
TRBJ2-5,TRBV9,.,.,TGTGCCAGCAGCGTAGTATCCGGGGGCCAAGAGACCCAGTACTTC,CASSVVSGGQETQYF
TRBJ2-5,TRBV4-3,few,TRBD2,TGCGCCAGCAGCCAAGAGTACCGCACTAGCGGGAGTGAGACCCAGTACTTC,CASSQEYRTSGSETQYF
TRBJ1-4,TRBV11-2,once,.,TGTGCCAGCAGCCCTAACTCGGGAAAACTGTTTTTT,CASSPNSGKLFF
TRBJ2-7,TRBV7-2,.,.,TGTGCCAGCAGCTACGGCGGTAAGACCTACGAGCAGTACTTC,CASSYGGKTYEQYF
TRBJ1-5,TRBV2,.,TRBD1,TGTGCCAGCAGGGGGGACAGGGGAAATCAGCCCCAGCATTTT,CASRGDRGNQPQHF
TRBJ2-3,TRBV9,few,.,TGTGCCAGCAGCCTAGGACCGGGGAGAGCCACAGATACGCAGTATTTT,CASSLGPGRATDTQYF
TRBJ2-1,TRBV19,few,TRBD2,TGTGCCAGTAGCCCTATATTGGGGACTAGCGCCTACAATGAGCAGTTCTTC,CASSPILGTSAYNEQFF
TRBJ2-7,TRBV11-2,.,.,TGTGCCAGCAGCTTTAATAAAGGACTCCCATGGCAGTACTTC,CASSFNKGLPWQYF
TRBJ1-2,TRBV30,few,.,TGTGCCTGGAGTGTTGGGACACCTCCGGCCTATGGCTACACCTTC,CAWSVGTPPAYGYTF
TRBJ2-3,TRBV11-3,.,.,TGTGCCAGCAGCTTAGAAGGCAGGAACACAGATACGCAGTATTTT,CASSLEGRNTDTQYF
TRBJ2-1,TRBV7-7,.,TRBD1,TGTGCCAGCAGCCAGAGACAGGGGGAGGGTGAGCAGTTCTTC,CASSQRQGEGEQFF
TRBJ1-3,TRBV27,.,.,TGTGCCAGCGGCAGCGGTGGTATATCTGGAAACACCATATATTTT,CASGSGGISGNTIYF
TRBJ2-5,TRBV18,.,.,TGTGCCAGCTCATCCGACCAAGAGACCCAGTACTTC,CASSSDQETQYF
TRBJ1-5,TRBV2,.,.,TGTGCCAGCAGTACAGGGATCCAGCCCCAGCATTTT,CASSTGIQPQHF
TRBJ1-5,TRBV7-2,few,TRBD1,TGTGCCAGCAGCTCGACAGGGGGATGGCAGCCCCAGCATTTT,CASSSTGGWQPQHF
TRBJ2-7,TRBV2,.,.,TGTGCCAGCAGTGAAGAGGGACTTAGTCGACCCTACGAGCAGTACTTC,CASSEEGLSRPYEQYF
TRBJ1-1,TRBV9,.,.,TGTGCCAGCGGCGGTCTAGGTACTGAAGCTTTCTTT,CASGGLGTEAFF
TRBJ2-4,TRBV5-4,few,.,TGTGCCAGCAGCTGGAGATCTGCCGGGAGTTCCAAAAACATTCAGTACTTC,CASSWRSAGSSKNIQYF
TRBJ1-2,TRBV5-1,.,.,TGCGCCAGCAGCTTGGCCGGGGTAACTAACTATGGCTACACCTTC,CASSLAGVTNYGYTF
TRBJ2-5,TRBV5-1,.,TRBD2,TGCGCCAGCAGCTCGGGGGGCCTAGCGGGGGGGACCCAGTACTTC,CASSSGGLAGGTQYF
TRBJ1-2,TRBV6-5,.,.,TGTGCCAGCAGTTACAGGGCGGGGAACTATGGCTACACCTTC,CASSYRAGNYGYTF
TRBJ2-2,TRBV28,.,TRBD1,TGTGCCAGCAGCGATCCGGGACAGGGATTCACCGGGGAGCTGTTTTTT,CASSDPGQGFTGELFF
TRBJ1-1,TRBV7-9,.,TRBD1,TGTGCCAGCAGCTTAGAGGGACAGGGGACGGTCACTGAAGCTTTCTTT,CASSLEGQGTVTEAFF
TRBJ2-1,TRBV6-1,.,TRBD1,TGTGCCAGCACCCAGATTGACAGGGGGGACAATGAGCAGTTCTTC,CASTQIDRGDNEQFF
TRBJ2-7,TRBV18,.,TRBD2,TGTGCCAGCTCACCGCTAGCGGGAGGGCCCTACGAGCAGTACTTC,CASSPLAGGPYEQYF
TRBJ2-1,TRBV7-8,few,TRBD2,TGTGCCAGCAGCTTAGGGTCGACGGGAGGGCATAGTGAGCAGTTCTTC,CASSLGSTGGHSEQFF
TRBJ1-4,TRBV19,.,TRBD1,TGTGCCAGTAGTACAATCAGGGGGAGTAATGAAAAACTGTTTTTT,CASSTIRGSNEKLFF
TRBJ2-7,TRBV27,once,TRBD1,TGTGCCAGCAGTTTAAAAGGGTGGGACAGCTCCTACGAGCAGTACTTC,CASSLKGWDSSYEQYF
TRBJ1-1,TRBV6-6,.,TRBD1,TGTGCCAGCATCGCCGGGACAGGGGGCACTGAAGCTTTCTTT,CASIAGTGGTEAFF
TRBJ1-4,TRBV7-6,.,.,TGTGCCAGCAGCTTAGGGCCCACATCAGATGAAAAACTGTTTTTT,CASSLGPTSDEKLFF
TRBJ2-5,TRBV18,.,TRBD1,TGTGCCAGCTCACCCCCGGACAGGGGAACCCAGTACTTC,CASSPPDRGTQYF
TRBJ1-2,TRBV28,few,.,TGTGCCAGCGGGAGGCGCGCCGAGGTTGGCTACACCTTC,CASGRRAEVGYTF
TRBJ2-7,TRBV25-1,few,TRBD2,TGTGCCAGCAGTGATCGGCTAGCGGGAGACGAGCAGTACTTC,CASSDRLAGDEQYF
TRBJ2-4,TRBV7-3,.,TRBD1,TGTGCCAGCAGCCTGACAGGGGCAGGAGGCAAAAACATTCAGTACTTC,CASSLTGAGGKNIQYF
TRBJ2-6,TRBV19,.,.,TGTGCCAGTAGTGTAGGGCAAACAGACTCTGGGGCCAACGTCCTGACTTTC,CASSVGQTDSGANVLTF